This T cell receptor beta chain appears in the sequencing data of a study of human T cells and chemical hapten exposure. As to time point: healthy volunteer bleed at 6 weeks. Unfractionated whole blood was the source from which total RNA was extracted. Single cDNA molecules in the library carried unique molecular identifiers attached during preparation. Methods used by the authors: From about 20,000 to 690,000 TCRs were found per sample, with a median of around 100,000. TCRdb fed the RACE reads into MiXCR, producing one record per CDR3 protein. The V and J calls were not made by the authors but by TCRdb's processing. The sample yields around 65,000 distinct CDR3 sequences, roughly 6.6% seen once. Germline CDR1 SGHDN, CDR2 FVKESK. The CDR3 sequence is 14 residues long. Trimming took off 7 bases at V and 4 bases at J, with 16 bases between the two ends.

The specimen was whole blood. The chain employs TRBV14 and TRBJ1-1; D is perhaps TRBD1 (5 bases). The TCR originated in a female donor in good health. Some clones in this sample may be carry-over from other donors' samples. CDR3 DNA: TGTGCCAGCACCTACGCGGGGCTTGGCACTGAAGCTTTCTTT. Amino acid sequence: CASTYAGLGTEAFF.